The 3 T cell receptor beta chains reported below all come from one sample, sequenced in a study of Ad26.COV2.S vaccination and SARS-CoV-2 variants. The table came from immunoSEQ multiplex PCR; TCRdb's copy has only in-frame clones and leaves some out. The table has 350,000 to 450,000 clones, about 90% seen once. Sequencing used peripheral blood, obtained after recovery from COVID-19. The receptors were sampled from a human donor who had recovered from COVID-19.

This clone was seen just once. The chain joins TRBV6-6 to TRBJ2-1; maybe TRBD1 (6 bases). There are 14 residues in the CDR3. V lost 7 bases and J lost 2, with 12 bases in between. Germline V gene sequence: CDR1 MNHNY, CDR2 SVGAGI (reference sequence). CDR3 sequence: CASTWGTTYNEQFF. The CDR3 DNA reads TGTGCCAGCACCTGGGGGACAACCTACAATGAGCAGTTCTTC.

The chain uses TRBV6-5 and TRBJ2-5, with 7 bases aligning to TRBD1. V shed 7 bases, J shed 5 bases, and the junction held 13 bases outside the gene matches. Germline assignment: CDR1 MNHEY and CDR2 SVGAGI. The CDR3 has 15 amino acids. The CDR3 region is CASNLILTGRETQYF. CDR3 bases: TGTGCCAGCAATCTGATCTTGACAGGGCGGGAGACCCAGTACTTC.

This clone occurred a few times. Distinct nucleotide sequences in the sample also encode this CDR3. V and J are TRBV9 and TRBJ2-3; D remains unclear. There are 13 residues in the CDR3. The V gene's germline CDR1 is SGDLS and CDR2 YYNGEE. Trimming left V 0 bases short and J 2 bases short, with 4 bases between. This CDR3 reads CASSVGPTDTQYF. The CDR3, as DNA: TGTGCCAGCAGCGTAGGTCCCACAGATACGCAGTATTTT. Supplemented by reference TRBV9 and TRBJ2-3, the full variable domain reads DSGVTQTPKHLITATGQRVTLRCSPRSGDLSVYWYQQSLDQGLQFLIQYYNGEERAKGNILERFSAQQFPDLHSELNLSSLELGDSALYFCASSVGPTDTQYFGPGTRLTVL.